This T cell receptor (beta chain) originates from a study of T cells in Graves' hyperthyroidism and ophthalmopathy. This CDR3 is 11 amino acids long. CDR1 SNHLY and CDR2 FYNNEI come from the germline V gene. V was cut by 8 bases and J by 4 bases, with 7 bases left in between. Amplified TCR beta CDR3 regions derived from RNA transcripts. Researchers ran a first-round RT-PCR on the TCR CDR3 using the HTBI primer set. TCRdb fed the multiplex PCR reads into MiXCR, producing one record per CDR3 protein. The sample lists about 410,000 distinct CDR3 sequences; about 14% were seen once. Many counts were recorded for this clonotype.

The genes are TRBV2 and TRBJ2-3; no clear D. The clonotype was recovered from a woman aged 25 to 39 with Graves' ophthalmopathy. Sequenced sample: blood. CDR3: CASALSDTQYF. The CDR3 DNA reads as TGTGCCAGCGCGCTGTCAGATACGCAGTATTTT.